A selection of T cell receptor beta chains follows, all from one sample in a study of control samples from healthy donors and cancer patients. Here immunoSEQ multiplex PCR was the method, and the copy in TCRdb shows in-frame clones only, minus some. The sample includes about 130,000 clones, over 90% of them seen just once. Sequencing was performed on PBMCs. The origin of the receptors is a man aged 60 to 69 with colorectal cancer. Each CDR3 is given with its conserved first and last residue. D genes are given only for firm matches.

j_call d_call v_call cdr3_aa cdr3_nt
TRBJ1-1 . TRBV19 CASRPSGGDTEAFF TGTGCCAGTAGACCCTCGGGAGGGGACACTGAAGCTTTCTTT
TRBJ2-1 . TRBV11-2 CASSLRGNVYNEQFF TGTGCCAGCAGCTTACGCGGGAATGTCTACAATGAGCAGTTCTTC
TRBJ2-1 . TRBV2 CASSEYNEQFF TGTGCCAGCAGTGAGTACAATGAGCAGTTCTTC
TRBJ1-5 . TRBV10-2 CASSFSGFEAQHF TGCGCCAGCAGTTTTTCCGGTTTCGAAGCCCAGCATTTT
TRBJ1-5 . TRBV28 CASSFSNQPQHF TGTGCCAGCAGTTTCAGCAATCAGCCCCAGCATTTT
TRBJ2-3 . TRBV6-2/TRBV6-3 CASSSSLFDTQYF TGTGCCAGCAGTTCCTCTCTCTTCGATACGCAGTATTTT
TRBJ2-3 TRBD2 TRBV7-2 CASSPRTSGGLDTQYF TGTGCCAGCAGCCCGAGGACTAGCGGGGGGCTGGATACGCAGTATTTT
TRBJ1-1 . TRBV5-1 CASSPPGIFAFF TGCGCCAGCAGCCCTCCAGGGATATTCGCTTTCTTT
TRBJ2-5 TRBD2 TRBV10-2 CASSGLAGKETQYF TGCGCCAGCAGCGGACTAGCCGGTAAAGAGACCCAGTACTTC
TRBJ1-6 . TRBV7-6 CASSLTSGPLHF TGTGCCAGCAGCTTAACTAGTGGGCCCCTCCACTTT
TRBJ2-1 TRBD2 TRBV7-7 CASSPYTPETSGVDNEQFF TGTGCCAGCAGCCCATACACCCCCGAGACTAGCGGGGTCGACAATGAGCAGTTCTTC
TRBJ1-4 TRBD1 TRBV19 CASSTGQGFFEKLFF TGTGCCAGTAGTACCGGACAGGGATTTTTTGAAAAACTGTTTTTT
TRBJ1-2 . TRBV30 CAWSVRSGWLGYTF TGTGCCTGGAGTGTACGTTCGGGGTGGTTGGGCTACACCTTC
TRBJ1-6 . TRBV6-5 CASTILGGEGSPLHF TGTGCCAGCACCATTTTGGGGGGGGAAGGTTCACCCCTCCACTTT
TRBJ2-3 TRBD1 TRBV5-6 CASSLTGADTQYF TGTGCCAGCAGCTTGACAGGGGCAGATACGCAGTATTTT
TRBJ2-5 . TRBV29-1 CSLRVGETQYF TGCAGCTTAAGGGTTGGGGAGACCCAGTACTTC
TRBJ1-2 . TRBV19 CASTLTPRGRNYGYTF TGTGCCAGTACCCTGACCCCCCGGGGGCGAAACTATGGCTACACCTTC
TRBJ2-7 TRBD2 TRBV6-5 CASREGGGTYEQYF TGTGCCAGCAGGGAGGGCGGGGGGACTTACGAGCAGTACTTC
TRBJ2-7 TRBD1 TRBV5-1 CASSITQGTSYEQYF TGCGCCAGCAGCATAACACAGGGGACCTCCTACGAGCAGTACTTC
TRBJ1-1 . TRBV29-1 CSVLVEGTEAFF TGCAGCGTTTTGGTGGAGGGCACTGAAGCTTTCTTT
TRBJ2-2 TRBD1 TRBV7-9 CASSYYPGTGGTGELFF TGTGCCAGCAGCTACTATCCCGGGACAGGGGGCACCGGGGAGCTGTTTTTT
TRBJ2-7 TRBD1 TRBV28 CASSLLGRDRDFAEQYF TGTGCCAGCAGTTTATTAGGCCGGGACAGGGATTTTGCCGAGCAGTACTTC
TRBJ2-7 . TRBV27 CASSLSPLRVSSYEQYF TGTGCCAGCAGTTTATCGCCATTACGGGTCAGCTCCTACGAGCAGTACTTC